This entry features one T cell receptor (beta chain) sequence. This CDR3 spans 16 amino acids. Germline CDR1 LGHNA, CDR2 YNFKEQ. V lost 4 bases, J lost 2 bases, and 7 bases stayed unmatched. This specimen belongs to a study of technical replicates of blood from a few donors. Sequencing was performed with immunoSEQ multiplex PCR; in TCRdb, only in-frame clones are kept and a portion is missing. The table has about 56,000 clones, around 96% seen once. The receptor was derived from a human donor in good health. Some clones in this sample may be carry-over from other donors' samples. The sequenced material came from PBMCs. The J gene is TRBJ2-1, the V gene TRBV4-2; TRBD2 matches 8 bases. The CDR3 here is CASSPQAGVAYNEQFF. DNA of the CDR3: TGTGCCAGCAGCCCACAAGCGGGAGTGGCCTACAATGAGCAGTTCTTC.